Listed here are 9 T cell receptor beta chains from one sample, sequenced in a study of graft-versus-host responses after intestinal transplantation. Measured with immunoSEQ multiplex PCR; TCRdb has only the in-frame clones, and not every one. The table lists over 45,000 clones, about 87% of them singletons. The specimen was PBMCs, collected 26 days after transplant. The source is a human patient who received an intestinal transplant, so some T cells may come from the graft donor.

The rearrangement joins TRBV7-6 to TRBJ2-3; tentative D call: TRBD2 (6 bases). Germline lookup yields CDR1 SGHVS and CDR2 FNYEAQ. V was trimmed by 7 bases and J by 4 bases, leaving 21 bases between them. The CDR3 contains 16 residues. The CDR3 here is CASTYLRGLPSDTQYF. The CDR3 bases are TGTGCCAGCACCTACCTGAGGGGACTCCCTTCAGATACGCAGTATTTT.

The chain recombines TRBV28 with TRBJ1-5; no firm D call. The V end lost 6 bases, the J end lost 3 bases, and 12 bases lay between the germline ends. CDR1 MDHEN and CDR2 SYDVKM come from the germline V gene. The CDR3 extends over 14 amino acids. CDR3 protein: CASSPFRDNQPQHF. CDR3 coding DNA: TGTGCCAGCAGCCCTTTCCGGGACAATCAGCCCCAGCATTTT.

In DNA form, the CDR3 reads TGTGCCAGCAGTCCGGGACAGGGAGCCAAAAACATTCAGTACTTC. This encodes CASSPGQGAKNIQYF. This sequence joins TRBV27 and TRBJ2-4, with TRBD1 identical over 9 bases. The CDR3 spans 15 residues. The J segment lost 0 bases and the V segment lost 5 bases, leaving 2 bases of the junction unmatched. Per germline, CDR1 MNHEY and CDR2 SMNVEV (reference sequence).

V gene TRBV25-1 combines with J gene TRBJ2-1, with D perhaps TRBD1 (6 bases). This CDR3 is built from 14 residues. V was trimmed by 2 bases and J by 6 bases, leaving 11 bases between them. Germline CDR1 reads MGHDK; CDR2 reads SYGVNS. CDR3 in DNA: TGTGCCAGCAGTGAAAAAGAAGGGGGCAATGAGCAGTTCTTC. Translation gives CASSEKEGGNEQFF.

The CDR3 sequence is CASSLYRGRSSYNEQFF. In DNA, the CDR3 is TGTGCCAGCAGCTTATACAGGGGGCGTAGCTCCTACAATGAGCAGTTCTTC. The chain is built from TRBV7-6 and TRBJ2-1; 9 positions match TRBD1. The CDR3 loop spans 17 amino acids. CDR1 and CDR2 (germline): SGHVS, FNYEAQ. V lost 2 bases and J lost 0; bases outside the gene matches: 5.

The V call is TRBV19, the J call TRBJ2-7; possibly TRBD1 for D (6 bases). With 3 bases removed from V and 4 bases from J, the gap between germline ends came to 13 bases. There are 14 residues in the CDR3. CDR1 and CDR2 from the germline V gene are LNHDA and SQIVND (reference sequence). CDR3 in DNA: TGTGCCAGTAGTATCGGCAGGGGCGGATACGAGCAGTACTTC. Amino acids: CASSIGRGGYEQYF.

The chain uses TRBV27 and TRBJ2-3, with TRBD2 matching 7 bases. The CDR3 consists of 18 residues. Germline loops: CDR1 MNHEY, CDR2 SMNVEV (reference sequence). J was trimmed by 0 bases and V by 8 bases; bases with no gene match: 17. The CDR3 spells CASSHRGASGSSTDTQYF. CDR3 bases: TGTGCCAGCTCCCACCGCGGGGCTAGCGGATCTAGCACAGATACGCAGTATTTT.

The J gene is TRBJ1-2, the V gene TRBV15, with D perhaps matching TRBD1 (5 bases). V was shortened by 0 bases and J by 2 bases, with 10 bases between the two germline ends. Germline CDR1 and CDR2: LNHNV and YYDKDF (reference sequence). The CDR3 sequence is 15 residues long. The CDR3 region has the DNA TGTGCCACCAGCAGAGATCGGGACTCGAACTATGGCTACACCTTC. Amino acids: CATSRDRDSNYGYTF.

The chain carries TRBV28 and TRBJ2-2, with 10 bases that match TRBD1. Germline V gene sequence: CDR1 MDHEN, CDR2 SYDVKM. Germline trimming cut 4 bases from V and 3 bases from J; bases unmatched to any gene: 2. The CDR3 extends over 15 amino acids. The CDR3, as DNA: TGTGCCAGCAGTTGGACAGGGGGGTACACCGGGGAGCTGTTTTTT. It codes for CASSWTGGYTGELFF.